Listed here is a single T cell receptor beta chain. This clone's antigen is unknown. The cohort was made up of hundreds of healthy bone marrow donors. All cohort members were sampled while nominally healthy, although unrecorded immune exposures were likely present. The donor tested CMV seronegative, placing the donor among the 350 or so seronegative members of the cohort. Every donor gave a peripheral blood sample, and the peripheral blood mononuclear cells from that sample were used for TCR beta sequencing. The Qiagen DNeasy Blood Extraction Kit was used to extract genomic DNA from the blood cell samples. This record comes from a study of cytomegalovirus exposure and HLA in healthy donors (dated by TCRdb to 2015 to 2018). Regarding the study in general: In an earlier analysis of approximately 500 of the donors, roughly 300 Gb of sequence data and 90 million to 120 million unique TCR beta sequences from 150 million to 200 million T cells were reported. An early release covering roughly 640 HLA-typed donors comprised about 300 gigabases of sequencing data and roughly 85 million unique TCR sequences. The genetic ancestry cluster associated with self-reported Caucasian donors included 81% of the 300 to 450 genotyped donors. The study was designed to test whether signatures of past pathogen exposure could be identified by cataloging public T cell receptors. The T cell repertoires of under 700 subjects were profiled by immunosequencing and related to cytomegalovirus serostatus. In addition to the first cohort of around 670 subjects, a separate validation cohort of approximately 110 different subjects was used. To predict cytomegalovirus infection status, the study brought together high-throughput TCR immunosequencing, statistical association of individual TCRs with disease status, and machine learning. To study patterns of TCR occurrence, a later analysis re-analyzed previously published TCR beta repertoires from 550 to 800 donors and added high-resolution HLA genotyping. Rather than using new phenotypic data, the later analysis identified candidate immune exposures from TCR beta sequences and from how often those sequences occurred across donors. An earlier analysis of approximately 640 of the donors applied high-throughput TCR beta sequencing to assess whether each TCR beta V gene segment acted as functional or pseudogenic. Alongside the repertoire data, information on donor age, sex, ethnicity and CMV serostatus was compiled. A later genetic analysis used genome-wide SNP genotypes for 398 of the 666 donors, treating that subset as a discovery cohort. All discovery cohort repertoires had been generated on a single sequencing platform. Both class I and class II loci were covered by HLA typing, at four-digit resolution. Typing coverage varied by locus: about 620-640 donors for A, B, C, DRB1 and DQB1; approximately 560 for DQA1; more than 600 for DPA1; around 490 for DPB1. Four to six DR-DQ haplotypes were handled as single units for association and clustering, since linkage in the cohort was strong. Among approximately 370 genotyped donors of the cohort, an average of about 220,000 unique TCR beta nucleotide sequences was sequenced per donor, of which about 19% were non-productive.

What the study reported, not specific to this receptor: The 87-base-pair reads could not distinguish some IMGT-functional V segments, including TRBV6-2 and TRBV6-3, so those segments were excluded. A cluster of highly shared sequence variants was judged likely to be a technical artifact of the sequencing pipeline. Specific HLA alleles were associated with 15,000 to 20,000 TCR beta sequences at a false discovery rate of 0.05 in a later analysis. A later analysis found that most CMV-associated TCR beta chains appeared HLA-restricted, with HLA associations seemingly driven largely by CMV exposure. The cohort was sequenced for TCR beta chains only, and without alpha or paired-chain data the features that could be detected were limited. Assigning TCR associations to individual alleles was difficult when HLA alleles, especially DR and DQ, strongly co-occurred. According to a later analysis, TCR association rates differed among HLA loci, with DRB1 alleles showing the most associated TCRs and HLA-C alleles showing the fewest. A later genetic analysis reported fewer N-insertions in productive TCRs among donors in an Asian-associated ancestry cluster than the roughly 690-donor mean. Because HLA typing was unavailable for some donors at each locus, only the typed subset was used in association tests. A later analysis found that HLA-associated TCR beta chains were more clonally expanded and had lower generation probabilities than equally common non-associated chains. In an earlier analysis of 587 of the donors, most TCR beta V segments appeared in productive rearrangements about 87% or about 30% of the time, broadly matching IMGT annotations. A further reported finding was that TCR beta sequences accurately predicted the HLA-A and HLA-B alleles for most subjects in the first cohort. Most TCR sequences were observed very rarely across donors, whereas some public TCRs were present in many individuals. In the study, some 160 TCR beta chains were listed as associated with cytomegalovirus. In a later genetic analysis, a missense DCLRE1C variant was associated with V-gene and J-gene trimming of TCR beta chains, and the association was replicated in an independent cohort. In vitro tests confirmed that a few of the cytomegalovirus-associated TCR beta chains recognize cytomegalovirus antigens. The classifier was reported to diagnose cytomegalovirus status with high specificity and sensitivity in both the original and validation cohorts. Immune exposure information for the cohort was limited to CMV serostatus. Because counts were too low, seventeen rarely observed V segments, including chromosome 9 orphons, were excluded from the earlier analysis of some 540 of the donors. According to a later analysis, parvovirus B19, influenza, CMV and Epstein-Barr virus appeared linked to several top co-occurrence clusters. It was suggested by the authors that the approach could potentially be generalized to other disease states and immunological phenotypes. Correlated functional status among segregating V segments might be attributable to linkage disequilibrium, but an unknown experimental factor could not be ruled out. Sequencing depth was assumed to be roughly uniform across donors in the presence/absence analyses, though that assumption may not hold.

The library was obtained by the immunoSEQ multiplex PCR assay. A mixture of 60 forward primers for TCR Vbeta segments and 13 reverse primers for TCR Jbeta segments was used in the multiplex PCR. The CDR3 region of rearranged TCR beta genes was amplified from genomic DNA with a multiplex PCR assay. Amplified TCR beta libraries were sequenced as 87-base-pair reads on the Illumina HiSeq System. The authors' analysis ran thus. In a later analysis, tens of millions of unique TCR beta chains were counted across the roughly 610 repertoires, and roughly 11 million of these chains were shared by at least two donors. A nearest-neighbor algorithm error-corrected the raw reads and collapsed the reads into unique sequences, merging closely related sequences to remove PCR and sequencing errors. CDR3 sequences were aligned to IMGT reference sequences to assign V, D and J gene segments. For a sequence to be retained, a match of at least six nucleotides to both a V gene segment and a J gene segment was required. Rearrangements were classified as productive when the CDR3 lacked stop codons and remained in frame with V and J, and all other rearrangements were classified as non-productive. CDR3 was defined according to IMGT convention as the region running from the second conserved V-encoded cysteine to the conserved J-encoded phenylalanine. The earlier analysis of approximately 500 of the donors excluded sequences that lacked an unambiguous match to a single V gene segment. An earlier analysis of fewer than 750 of the donors classified V segments as functional when productive rearrangements were above 56.7% and as segregating when the standard deviation between donors was above 5%. A statistical classification framework was developed to diagnose cytomegalovirus status using the catalog of TCR beta chain sequences. V and J gene assignment, in a later analysis, came from comparing TCR nucleotide sequences with IMGT/GENE-DB human TR gene sequences. The TCRdist pipeline was used in a later analysis to assign CDR3 sequences and most-parsimonious VDJ recombination scenarios. A later analysis defined each TCR beta chain by its CDR3 amino acid sequence plus V-gene family, and excluded reads lacking a unique V-gene family. In a later analysis, several hundred highly shared, low-generation-probability nucleotide sequences were removed to address suspected cross-contamination and a sequencing artifact. In a later analysis, a clonal expansion index was calculated for each public chain from normalized within-repertoire ranks of inferred template counts. A later analysis computed generation probabilities with a VDJ recombination model fitted to out-of-frame rearrangements, and checked the results against IGoR. A later analysis scored TCR-TCR, TCR-HLA and TCR-CMV co-occurrence with hypergeometric tests, applying a repertoire-size bias correction to TCR pairs. False discovery rates were estimated in a later analysis by permuting HLA or CMV assignments 20 times. In a later analysis, co-occurring TCRs were grouped using DBSCAN, and TCRdist sequence similarity was added for clustering within HLA-allele-positive subsets. Repertoires with fewer than 30,000 or more than 120,000 public chains, plus five repertoires with anomalous nucleotide sharing, were excluded from co-occurrence clustering. Imported from immuneACCESS, the table was reduced by TCRdb to in-frame sequences with V and J called. These copies leave out some clones; in studies compared against another copy, an unresolved V gene accounts for under half, and the cause of the remainder is not known. V and J calls and clone size are copied from that table; D and trimming were computed from the DNA. The table kept for this sample lists more than 45,000 clones. Clones ranked in the top ten supply around 2% of the sample.

Trimming removed 6 bases from V and 6 bases from J; the gene matches leave 16 bases unexplained. From a lookup of the germline V gene, CDR1 and CDR2 are SGHTA and FQGTGA. From the cysteine through the phenylalanine, the CDR3 covers 16 amino acids. Only the CDR3 part of the read is kept: 48 bases, read in frame from the first base. The V and J genes are TRBV7-3 and TRBJ1-2; 7 nucleotides in the junction match TRBD1. The origin of this receptor is a woman in her 40s in good health and CMV-seronegative. The sequencing input was PBMCs. This receptor has the CDR3 CASSQTGGGRVDGYTF. The nucleotide sequence is TGTGCCAGCAGTCAAACGGGAGGGGGCCGGGTAGATGGCTACACCTTC.